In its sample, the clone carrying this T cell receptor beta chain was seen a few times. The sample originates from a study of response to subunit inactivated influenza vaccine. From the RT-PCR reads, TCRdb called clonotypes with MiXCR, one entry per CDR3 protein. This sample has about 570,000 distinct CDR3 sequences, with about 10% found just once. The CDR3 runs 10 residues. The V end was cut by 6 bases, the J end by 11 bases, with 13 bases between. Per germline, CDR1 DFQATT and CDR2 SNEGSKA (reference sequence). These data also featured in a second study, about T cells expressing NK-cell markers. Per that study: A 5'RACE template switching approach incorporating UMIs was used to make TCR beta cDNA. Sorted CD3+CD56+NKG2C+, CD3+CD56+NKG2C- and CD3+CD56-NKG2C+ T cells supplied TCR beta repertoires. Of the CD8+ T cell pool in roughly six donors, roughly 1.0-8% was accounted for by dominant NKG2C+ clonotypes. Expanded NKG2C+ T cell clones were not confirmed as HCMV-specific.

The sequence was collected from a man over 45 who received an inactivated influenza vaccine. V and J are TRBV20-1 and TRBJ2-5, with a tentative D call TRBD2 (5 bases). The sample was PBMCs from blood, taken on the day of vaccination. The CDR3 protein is CSASMLAQYF. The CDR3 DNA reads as TGCAGTGCCAGCATGCTAGCACAGTACTTC.